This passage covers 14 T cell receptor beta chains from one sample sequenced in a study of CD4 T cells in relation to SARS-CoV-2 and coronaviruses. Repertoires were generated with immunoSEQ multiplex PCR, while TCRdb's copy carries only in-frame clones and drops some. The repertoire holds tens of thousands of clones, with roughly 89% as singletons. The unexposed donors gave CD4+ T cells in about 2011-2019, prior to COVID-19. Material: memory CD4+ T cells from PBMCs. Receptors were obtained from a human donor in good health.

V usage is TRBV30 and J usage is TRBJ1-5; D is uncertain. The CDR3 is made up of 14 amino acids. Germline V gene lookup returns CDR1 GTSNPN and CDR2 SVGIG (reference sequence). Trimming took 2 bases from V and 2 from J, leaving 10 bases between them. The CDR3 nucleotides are TGTGCCTGGAGTTTCTGGAGGGGCAATCAGCCCCAGCATTTT. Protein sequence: CAWSFWRGNQPQHF.

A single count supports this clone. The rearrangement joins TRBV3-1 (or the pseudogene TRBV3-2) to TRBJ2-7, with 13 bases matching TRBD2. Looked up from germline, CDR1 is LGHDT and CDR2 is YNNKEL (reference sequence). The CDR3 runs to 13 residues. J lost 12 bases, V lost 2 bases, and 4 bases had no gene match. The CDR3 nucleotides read TGTGCCAGCAGCCAAAGGACTAGCGGGAGACTGTACTTC. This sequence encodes CASSQRTSGRLYF.

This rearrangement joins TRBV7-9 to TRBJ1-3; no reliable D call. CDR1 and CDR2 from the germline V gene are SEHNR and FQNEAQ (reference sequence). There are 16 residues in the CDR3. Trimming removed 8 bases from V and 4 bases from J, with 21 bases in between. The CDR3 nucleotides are TGTGCCAGCTCTAAGGAGGGCTACCTCGCCGGAAACACCATATATTTT. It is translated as CASSKEGYLAGNTIYF.

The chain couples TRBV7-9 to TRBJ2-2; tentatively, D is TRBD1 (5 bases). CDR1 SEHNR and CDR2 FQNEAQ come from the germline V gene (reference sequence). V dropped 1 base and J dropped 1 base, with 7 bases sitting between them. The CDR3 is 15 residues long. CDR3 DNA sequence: TGTGCCAGCAGCTTAGGTCAGGGGAACACCGGGGAGCTGTTTTTT. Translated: CASSLGQGNTGELFF. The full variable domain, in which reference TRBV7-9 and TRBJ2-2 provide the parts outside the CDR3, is DTGVSQNPRHKITKRGQNVTFRCDPISEHNRLYWYRQTLGQGPEFLTYFQNEAQLEKSRLLSDRFSAERPKGSFSTLEIQRTEQGDSAMYLCASSLGQGNTGELFFGEGSRLTVL.

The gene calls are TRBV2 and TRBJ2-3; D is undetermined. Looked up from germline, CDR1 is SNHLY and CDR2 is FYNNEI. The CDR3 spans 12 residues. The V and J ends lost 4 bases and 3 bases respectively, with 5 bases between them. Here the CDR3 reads CASSVRTDTQYF. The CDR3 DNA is TGTGCCAGCAGTGTGCGGACAGATACGCAGTATTTT.

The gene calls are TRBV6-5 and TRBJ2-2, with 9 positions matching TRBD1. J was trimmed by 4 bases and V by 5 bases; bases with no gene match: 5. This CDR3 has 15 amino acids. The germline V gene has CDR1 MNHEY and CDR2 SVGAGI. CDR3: CASSLDRGVTGELFF. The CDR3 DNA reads TGTGCCAGCAGTCTAGACAGGGGGGTCACCGGGGAGCTGTTTTTT.

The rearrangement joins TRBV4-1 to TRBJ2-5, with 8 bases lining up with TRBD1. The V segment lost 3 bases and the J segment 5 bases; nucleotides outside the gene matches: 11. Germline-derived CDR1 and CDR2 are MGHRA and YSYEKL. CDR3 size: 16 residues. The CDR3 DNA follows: TGCGCCAGCAGCCAGGGTCCCGGACAGGGAGGCGAGACCCAGTACTTC. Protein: CASSQGPGQGGETQYF.

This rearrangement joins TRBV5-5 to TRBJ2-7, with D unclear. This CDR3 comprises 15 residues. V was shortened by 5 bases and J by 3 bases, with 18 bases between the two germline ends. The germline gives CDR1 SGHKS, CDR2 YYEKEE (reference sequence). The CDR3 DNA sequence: TGTGCCAGCAGAGTGGGTCCCACTCCTCGCTACGAGCAGTACTTC. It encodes CASRVGPTPRYEQYF.

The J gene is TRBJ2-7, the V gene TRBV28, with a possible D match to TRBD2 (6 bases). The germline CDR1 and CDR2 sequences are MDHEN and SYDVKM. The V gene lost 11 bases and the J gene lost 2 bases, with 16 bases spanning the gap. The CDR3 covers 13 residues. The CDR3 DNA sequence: TGTGCCCGAGGGGCTAGCGAGACCTACGAGCAGTACTTC. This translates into CARGASETYEQYF.

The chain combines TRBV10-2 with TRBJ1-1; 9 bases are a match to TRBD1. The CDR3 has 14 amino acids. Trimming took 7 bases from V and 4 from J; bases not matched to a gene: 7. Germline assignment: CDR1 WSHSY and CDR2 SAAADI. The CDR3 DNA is TGCGCCAGCACCCAACAGGGGGCGAGCACTGAAGCTTTCTTT. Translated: CASTQQGASTEAFF.

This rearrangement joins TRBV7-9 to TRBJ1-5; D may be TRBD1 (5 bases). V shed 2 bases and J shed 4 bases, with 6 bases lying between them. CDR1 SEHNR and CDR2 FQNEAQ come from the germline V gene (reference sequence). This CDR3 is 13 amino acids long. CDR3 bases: TGTGCCAGCAGCTTATCAGGGAATCAGCCCCAGCATTTT. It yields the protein CASSLSGNQPQHF.

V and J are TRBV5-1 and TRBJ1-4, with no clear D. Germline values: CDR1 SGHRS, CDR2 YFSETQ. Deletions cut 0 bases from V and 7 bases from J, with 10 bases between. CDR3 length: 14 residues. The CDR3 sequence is CASSLAPGPEKLFF. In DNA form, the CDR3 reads TGCGCCAGCAGCTTGGCGCCGGGCCCTGAAAAACTGTTTTTT.

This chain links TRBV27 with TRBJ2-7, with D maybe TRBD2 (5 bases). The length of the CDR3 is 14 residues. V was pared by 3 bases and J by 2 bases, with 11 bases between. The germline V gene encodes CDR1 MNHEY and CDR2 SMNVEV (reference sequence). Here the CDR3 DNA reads TGTGCCAGCAGTTTCGGCGGAGGAGCCTACGAGCAGTACTTC. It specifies CASSFGGGAYEQYF.

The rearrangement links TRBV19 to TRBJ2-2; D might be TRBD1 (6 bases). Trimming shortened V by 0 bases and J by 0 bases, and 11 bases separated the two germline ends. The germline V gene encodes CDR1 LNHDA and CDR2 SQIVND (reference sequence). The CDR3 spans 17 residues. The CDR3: CASSIDLGGTNTGELFF. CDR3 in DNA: TGTGCCAGTAGTATAGATCTAGGGGGTACGAACACCGGGGAGCTGTTTTTT.